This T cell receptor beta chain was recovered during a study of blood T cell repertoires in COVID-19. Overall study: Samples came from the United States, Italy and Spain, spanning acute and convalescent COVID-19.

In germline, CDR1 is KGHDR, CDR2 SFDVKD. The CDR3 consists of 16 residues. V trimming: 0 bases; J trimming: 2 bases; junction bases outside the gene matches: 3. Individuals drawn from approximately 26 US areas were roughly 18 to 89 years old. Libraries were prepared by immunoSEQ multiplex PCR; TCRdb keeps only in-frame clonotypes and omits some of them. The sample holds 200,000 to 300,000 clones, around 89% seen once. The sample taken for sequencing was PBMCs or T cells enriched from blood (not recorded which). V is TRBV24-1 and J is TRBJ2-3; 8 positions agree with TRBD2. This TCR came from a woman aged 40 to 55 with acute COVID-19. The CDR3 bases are TGTGCCACCAGTGATTTGCGGGGGGGGGACACAGATACGCAGTATTTT. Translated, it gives CATSDLRGGDTDTQYF.